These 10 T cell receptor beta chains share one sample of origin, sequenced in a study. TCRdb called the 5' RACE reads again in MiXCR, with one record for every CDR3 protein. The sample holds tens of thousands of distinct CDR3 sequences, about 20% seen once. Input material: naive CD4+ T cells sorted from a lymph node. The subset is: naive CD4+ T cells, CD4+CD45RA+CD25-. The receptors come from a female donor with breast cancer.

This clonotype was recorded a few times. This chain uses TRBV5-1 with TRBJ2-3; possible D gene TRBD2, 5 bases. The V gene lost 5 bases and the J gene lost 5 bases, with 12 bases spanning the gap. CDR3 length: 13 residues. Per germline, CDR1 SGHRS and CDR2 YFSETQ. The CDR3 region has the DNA TGCGCCAGCAGATCGATTGGAGGAGATACGCAGTATTTT. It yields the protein CASRSIGGDTQYF.

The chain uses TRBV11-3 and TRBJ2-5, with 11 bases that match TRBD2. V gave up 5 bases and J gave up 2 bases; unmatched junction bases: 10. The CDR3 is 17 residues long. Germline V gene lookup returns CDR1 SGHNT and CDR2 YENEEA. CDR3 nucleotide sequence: TGTGCCAGCAGCCTAGGTGGGACTAGCGGACCTCAAGAGACCCAGTACTTC. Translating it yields CASSLGGTSGPQETQYF.

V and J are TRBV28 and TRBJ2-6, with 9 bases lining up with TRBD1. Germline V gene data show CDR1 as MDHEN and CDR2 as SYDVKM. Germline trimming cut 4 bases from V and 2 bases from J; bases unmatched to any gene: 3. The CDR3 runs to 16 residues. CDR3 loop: CASSYTGGPGANVLTF. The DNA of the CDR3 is TGTGCCAGCAGTTATACAGGGGGCCCTGGGGCCAACGTCCTGACTTTC.

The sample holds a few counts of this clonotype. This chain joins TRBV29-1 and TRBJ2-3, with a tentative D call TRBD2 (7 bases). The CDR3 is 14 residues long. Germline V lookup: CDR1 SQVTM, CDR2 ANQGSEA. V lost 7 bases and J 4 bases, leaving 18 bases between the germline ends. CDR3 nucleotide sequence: TGCAGCGGGGCTAGCAGAGGGGGGGCAGATACGCAGTATTTT. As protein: CSGASRGGADTQYF.

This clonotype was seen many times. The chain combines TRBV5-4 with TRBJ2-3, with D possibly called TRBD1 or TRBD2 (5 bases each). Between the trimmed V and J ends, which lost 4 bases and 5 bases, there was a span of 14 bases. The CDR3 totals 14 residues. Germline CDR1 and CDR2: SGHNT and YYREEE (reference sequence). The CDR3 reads CASSIRDVGDTQYF. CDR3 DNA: TGTGCCAGCAGCATCCGGGACGTTGGAGATACGCAGTATTTT.

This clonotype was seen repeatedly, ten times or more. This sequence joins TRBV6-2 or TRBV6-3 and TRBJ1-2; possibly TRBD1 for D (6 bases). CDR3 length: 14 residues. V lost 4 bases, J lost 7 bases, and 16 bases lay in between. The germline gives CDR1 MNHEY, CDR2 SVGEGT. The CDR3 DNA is TGTGCCAGCAGTTCAACCGGGACACCCGGTGGCTACACCTTC. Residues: CASSSTGTPGGYTF.

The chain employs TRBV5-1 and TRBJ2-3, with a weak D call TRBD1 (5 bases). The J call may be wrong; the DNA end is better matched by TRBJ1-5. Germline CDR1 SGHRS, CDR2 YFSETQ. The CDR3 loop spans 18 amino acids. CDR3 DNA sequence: TGCGCCAGCAGCGCAGGGACTAGCGCCACGGCGAGCACAGATACGCAGCATTTT. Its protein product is CASSAGTSATASTDTQHF.

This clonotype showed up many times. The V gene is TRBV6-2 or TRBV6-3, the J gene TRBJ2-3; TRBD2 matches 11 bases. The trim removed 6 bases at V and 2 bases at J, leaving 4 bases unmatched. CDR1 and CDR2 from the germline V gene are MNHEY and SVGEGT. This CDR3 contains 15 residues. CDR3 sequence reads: CASSLTSGATDTQYF. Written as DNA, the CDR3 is TGTGCCAGCAGCTTGACTAGCGGGGCCACAGATACGCAGTATTTT.

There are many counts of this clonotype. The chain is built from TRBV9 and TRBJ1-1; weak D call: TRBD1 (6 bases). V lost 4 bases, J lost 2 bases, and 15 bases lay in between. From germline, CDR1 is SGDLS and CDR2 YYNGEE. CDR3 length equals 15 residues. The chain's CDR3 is CASSPLTGVNTEAFF. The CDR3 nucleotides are TGTGCCAGCAGCCCATTGACAGGCGTCAACACTGAAGCTTTCTTT. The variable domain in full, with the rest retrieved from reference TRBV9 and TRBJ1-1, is DSGVTQTPKHLITATGQRVTLRCSPRSGDLSVYWYQQSLDQGLQFLIQYYNGEERAKGNILERFSAQQFPDLHSELNLSSLELGDSALYFCASSPLTGVNTEAFFGQGTRLTVV.

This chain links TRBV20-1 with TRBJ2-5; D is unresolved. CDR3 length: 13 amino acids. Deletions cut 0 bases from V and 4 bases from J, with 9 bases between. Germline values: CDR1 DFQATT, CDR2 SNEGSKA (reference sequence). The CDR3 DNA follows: TGCAGTGCTAGAGATCCGTTTTCAGAGACCCAGTACTTC. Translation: CSARDPFSETQYF.